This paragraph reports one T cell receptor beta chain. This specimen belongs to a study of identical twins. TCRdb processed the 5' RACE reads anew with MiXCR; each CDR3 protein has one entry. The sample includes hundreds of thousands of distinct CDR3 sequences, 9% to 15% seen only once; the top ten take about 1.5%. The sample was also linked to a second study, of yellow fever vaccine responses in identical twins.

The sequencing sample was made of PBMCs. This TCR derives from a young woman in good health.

CDR3 residues: CASRGQGGYNEQFF. In DNA, the CDR3 is TGCGCCAGCCGCGGACAGGGGGGCTACAATGAGCAGTTCTTC. V usage is TRBV5-1 and J usage is TRBJ2-1, with 10 bases fitting TRBD1. Trimming removed 7 bases from V and 3 bases from J; junction bases left unmatched: 4. From germline, CDR1 is SGHRS and CDR2 YFSETQ. The CDR3 runs 14 residues.